This paragraph reports one T cell receptor beta chain. Some clones are missing from TCRdb's copy, which holds only in-frame ones; the method was immunoSEQ multiplex PCR. The sample lists a few hundred thousand clones, nearly 90% occurring once. This sample was included in a study of blood T cell repertoires in COVID-19. Germline CDR1 is SEHNR and CDR2 is FQNEAQ (reference sequence). J gave up 2 bases and V 3 bases, and 5 bases lay outside the gene matches. This CDR3 spans 15 amino acids. All enrollees were about 18 to 89 years old and from around 25 US areas. The chain combines TRBV7-9 with TRBJ2-3; 7 positions agree with TRBD1. Source material: PBMCs or T cells enriched from blood (not recorded which). The TCR sequence derives from a man younger than 40 who had been exposed to COVID-19. The CDR3 region is CASSLTGPPTDTQYF. The CDR3 DNA follows: TGTGCCAGCAGCTTGACAGGGCCCCCCACAGATACGCAGTATTTT.